The present T cell receptor beta chain was sequenced within a study of CD8 T cells in ankylosing spondylitis (dated by TCRdb to 2016 to 2017). Background for the entire study: To find TCR variants linked to disease, the study profiled T cell receptor beta repertoires in ankylosing spondylitis patients and healthy donors. The full study cohort comprised some 27 ankylosing spondylitis patients and 85 to 120 healthy donors. Peripheral blood samples were taken, and synovial fluid was additionally collected from ankylosing spondylitis patients.

Synovial fluid samples and blood samples obtained from the same ankylosing spondylitis patients were matched. What the work shows at the level of the full study, not this receptor alone: According to the report, matched synovial fluid samples from ankylosing spondylitis patients were significantly enriched for the disease-linked clones. A CD8+ phenotype was shown by the disease-linked clones, which were found at relatively low frequencies in peripheral blood. Some motif variants had previously been reported in the synovial fluid and blood of reactive arthritis patients, which suggests shared mechanisms of disease initiation. A TCR beta motif of several highly homologous amino acid variants appeared characteristic of blood from ankylosing spondylitis patients.

This clonotype was detected a few times. Its antigen is still unknown. No per-base quality is available; no much larger clone lies one base away. Sequenced using an Illumina HiSeq 2500. Quantitative 5'-RACE with molecular barcodes was the method used to prepare the TCR beta libraries. Regarding the original processing steps: Disease-linked TCR variants were identified with a new computational method built on a probabilistic model of VDJ rearrangement. TCRdb reworked the public reads: Q25 trimming with fastp, MiXCR clone assembly, productive beta chains retained. Merged by CDR3 protein, the rows form single entries marked with the most common genes and DNA. TCRdb's processing, not the authors', yielded these V and J calls. Recorded for this sample are about 150,000 distinct CDR3 sequences; under 35% of them occurred a single time. The leading ten clones occupy about 6.3% of the sample. There are 15 amino acids in the CDR3, from cysteine to phenylalanine inclusive. This entry keeps only the CDR3 DNA: 45 bases, framed from base 1. Trimming leaves V shorter by 0 bases and J shorter by 7 bases, with the junction holding 11 bases beyond the gene matches. As encoded in the germline V gene, CDR1 is SQVTM while CDR2 is ANQGSEA.

The sample was synovial fluid, either unsorted or a sorted T cell fraction (not recorded which). This TCR derives from a male donor with ankylosing spondylitis. The sequence joins TRBV29-1 to TRBJ1-2; 7 nucleotides in the junction match TRBD1. In nucleotides, the sequence is TGCAGCGTTGAAGACCCACAGCGGCAGGGGGGTGGCTACACCTTC. Translated, it reads CSVEDPQRQGGGYTF. The CDR3 plus the reference TRBV29-1 and TRBJ1-2 genes for the other parts give the full variable domain: SAVISQKPSRDICQRGTSLTIQCQVDSQVTMMFWYRQQPGQSLTLIATANQGSEATYESGFVIDKFPISRPNLTFSTLTVSNMSPEDSSIYLCSVEDPQRQGGGYTFGSGTRLTVV.